This T cell receptor (beta chain) was recovered during a study of blood T cell repertoires in COVID-19. Background on the study: Spain, Italy and the United States supplied samples that represented acute and convalescent COVID-19. Nucleic acid was either cDNA or gDNA, and it came from T cells, B-cell-depleted T cells, or PBMCs.

CDR3 length: 19 amino acids. Germline values: CDR1 MNHEY, CDR2 SVGEGT. Trimming stripped 1 base from V and 4 bases from J, with 20 bases between. In assigning cohorts, the study relied on participant-reported clinical history. Authors' methods: Amplified reference gene primers provided the basis for estimating nucleated cell counts. Here immunoSEQ multiplex PCR was the method, and the copy in TCRdb shows in-frame clones only, minus some. From that table come the V and J calls and clone size; the DNA was used to work out D and trimming. The data hold more than 200,000 clones, with about nine tenths observed a single time.

The chain combines TRBV6-2 or TRBV6-3 with TRBJ2-6; D possibly corresponds to TRBD1 (6 bases). The clonotype was recovered from a man aged 25-40 years in a cohort exposed to, infected with or recovered from COVID-19 (not recorded which). The sample taken for sequencing was PBMCs or T cells enriched from blood (not recorded which). The CDR3 coding sequence is TGTGCCAGCAGTTACTACCCCGGGACAAGGGATTTCGGGGCCAACGTCCTGACTTTC. Protein product: CASSYYPGTRDFGANVLTF.